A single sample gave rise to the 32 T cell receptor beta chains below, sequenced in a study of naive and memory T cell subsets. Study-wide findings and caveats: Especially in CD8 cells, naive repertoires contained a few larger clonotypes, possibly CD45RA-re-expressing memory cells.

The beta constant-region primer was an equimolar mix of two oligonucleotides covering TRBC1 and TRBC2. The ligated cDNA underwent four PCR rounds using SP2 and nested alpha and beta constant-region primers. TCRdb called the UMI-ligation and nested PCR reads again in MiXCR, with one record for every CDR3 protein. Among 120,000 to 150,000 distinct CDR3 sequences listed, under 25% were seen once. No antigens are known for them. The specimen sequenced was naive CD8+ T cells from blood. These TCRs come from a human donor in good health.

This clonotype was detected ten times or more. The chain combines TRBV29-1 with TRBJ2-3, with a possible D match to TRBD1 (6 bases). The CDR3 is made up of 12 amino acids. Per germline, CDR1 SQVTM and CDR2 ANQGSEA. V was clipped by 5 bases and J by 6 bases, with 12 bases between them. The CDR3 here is CSVRSGADTQYF. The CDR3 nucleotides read TGCAGCGTTCGCTCAGGGGCCGATACGCAGTATTTT.

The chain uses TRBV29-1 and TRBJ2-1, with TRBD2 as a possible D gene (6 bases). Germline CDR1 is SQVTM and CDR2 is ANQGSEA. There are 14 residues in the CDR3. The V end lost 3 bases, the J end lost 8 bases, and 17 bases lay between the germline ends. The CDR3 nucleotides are TGCAGCGTTGAGGGCAGGTGGAGGGTCGATGAGCAGTTCTTC. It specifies CSVEGRWRVDEQFF.

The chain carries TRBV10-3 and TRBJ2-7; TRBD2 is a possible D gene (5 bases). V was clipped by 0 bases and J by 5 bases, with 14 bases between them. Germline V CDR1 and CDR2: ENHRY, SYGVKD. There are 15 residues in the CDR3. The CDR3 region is CAISESSQLGDEQYF. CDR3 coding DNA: TGTGCCATCAGTGAGTCGTCACAGCTCGGGGACGAGCAGTACTTC.

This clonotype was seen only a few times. The CDR3 coding sequence is TGTGCCAGTAGTACTTTGACGGAAGAAGAGACCCAGTACTTC. Its translation is CASSTLTEEETQYF. The chain joins TRBV19 to TRBJ2-5; D gene ambiguous. This CDR3 comprises 14 residues. V dropped 4 bases and J dropped 3 bases, with 12 bases sitting between them. Germline V gene sequence: CDR1 LNHDA, CDR2 SQIVND (reference sequence).

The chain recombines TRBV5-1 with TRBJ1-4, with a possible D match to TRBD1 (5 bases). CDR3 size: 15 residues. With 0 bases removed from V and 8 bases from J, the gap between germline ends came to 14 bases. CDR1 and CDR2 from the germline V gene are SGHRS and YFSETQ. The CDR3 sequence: CASSLGQGLEEKLFF. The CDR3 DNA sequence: TGCGCCAGCAGCTTGGGGCAGGGCCTTGAGGAAAAACTGTTTTTT.

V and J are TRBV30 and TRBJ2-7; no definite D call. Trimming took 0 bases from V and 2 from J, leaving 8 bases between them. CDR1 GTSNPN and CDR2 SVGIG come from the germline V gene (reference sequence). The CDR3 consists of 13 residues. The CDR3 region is CAWSVGQAYEQYF. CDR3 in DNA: TGTGCCTGGAGTGTCGGGCAGGCCTACGAGCAGTACTTC.

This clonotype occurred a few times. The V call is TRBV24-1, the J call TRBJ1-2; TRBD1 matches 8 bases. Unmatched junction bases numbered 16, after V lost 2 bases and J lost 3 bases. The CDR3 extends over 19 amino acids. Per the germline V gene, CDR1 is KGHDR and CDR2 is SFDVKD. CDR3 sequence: CATSDSRRASRQGHYGYTF. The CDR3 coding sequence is TGTGCCACCAGTGATTCCCGGAGGGCTAGCCGACAGGGGCACTATGGCTACACCTTC.

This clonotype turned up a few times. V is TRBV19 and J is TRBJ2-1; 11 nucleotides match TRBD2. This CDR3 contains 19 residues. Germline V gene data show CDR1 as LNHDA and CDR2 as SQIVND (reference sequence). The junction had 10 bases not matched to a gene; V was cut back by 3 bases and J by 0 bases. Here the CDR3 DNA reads TGTGCCAGTAGTATCTTAGGGACTAGCGGACGAAGCTCCTACAATGAGCAGTTCTTC. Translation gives CASSILGTSGRSSYNEQFF.

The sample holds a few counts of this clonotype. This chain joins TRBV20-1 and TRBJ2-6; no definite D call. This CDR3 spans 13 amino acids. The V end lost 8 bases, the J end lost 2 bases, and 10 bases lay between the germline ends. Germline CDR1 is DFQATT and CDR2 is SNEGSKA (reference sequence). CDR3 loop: CSLGNPGANVLTF. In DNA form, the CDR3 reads TGCAGTTTAGGGAACCCTGGGGCCAACGTCCTGACTTTC.

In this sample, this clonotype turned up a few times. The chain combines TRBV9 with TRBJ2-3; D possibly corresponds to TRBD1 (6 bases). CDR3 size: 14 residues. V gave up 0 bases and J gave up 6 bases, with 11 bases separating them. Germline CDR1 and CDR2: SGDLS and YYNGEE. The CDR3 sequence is CASSVAGQGDTQYF. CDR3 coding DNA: TGTGCCAGCAGCGTAGCTGGGCAGGGGGATACGCAGTATTTT. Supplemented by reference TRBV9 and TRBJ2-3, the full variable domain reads DSGVTQTPKHLITATGQRVTLRCSPRSGDLSVYWYQQSLDQGLQFLIQYYNGEERAKGNILERFSAQQFPDLHSELNLSSLELGDSALYFCASSVAGQGDTQYFGPGTRLTVL.

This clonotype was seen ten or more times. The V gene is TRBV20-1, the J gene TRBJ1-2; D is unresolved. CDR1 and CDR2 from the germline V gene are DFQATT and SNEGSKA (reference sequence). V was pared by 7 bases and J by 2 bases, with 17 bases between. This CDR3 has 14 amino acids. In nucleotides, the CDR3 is TGCAGTGTCCTAGTCGTGTCGGAAAACTATGGCTACACCTTC. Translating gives CSVLVVSENYGYTF.

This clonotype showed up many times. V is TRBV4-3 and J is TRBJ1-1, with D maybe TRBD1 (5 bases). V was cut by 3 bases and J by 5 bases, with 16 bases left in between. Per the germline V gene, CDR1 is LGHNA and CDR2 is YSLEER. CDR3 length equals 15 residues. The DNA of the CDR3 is TGCGCCAGCAGCCAGGGGGGGACGGCCTGGACTGAAGCTTTCTTT. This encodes CASSQGGTAWTEAFF.

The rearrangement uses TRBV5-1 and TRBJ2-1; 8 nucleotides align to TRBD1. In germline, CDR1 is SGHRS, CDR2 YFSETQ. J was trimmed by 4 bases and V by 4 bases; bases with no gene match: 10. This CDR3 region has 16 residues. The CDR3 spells CASSPLYGQGYNEQFF. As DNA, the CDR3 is TGCGCCAGCAGCCCATTATATGGACAGGGATACAATGAGCAGTTCTTC.

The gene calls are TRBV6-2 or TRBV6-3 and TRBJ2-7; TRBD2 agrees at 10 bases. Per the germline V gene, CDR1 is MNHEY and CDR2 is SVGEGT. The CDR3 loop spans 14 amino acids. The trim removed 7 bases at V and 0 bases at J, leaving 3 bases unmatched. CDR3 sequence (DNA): TGTGCCAGCATCCCTAGCGGGAGCTCCTACGAGCAGTACTTC. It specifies CASIPSGSSYEQYF.

CDR3 residues: CASSYSVEDEKLFF. As DNA, the CDR3 is TGTGCCAGCAGCTACAGCGTGGAAGATGAAAAACTGTTTTTT. This chain connects TRBV13 to TRBJ1-4; no firm D call. The V end lost 4 bases, the J end lost 6 bases, and 12 bases lay between the germline ends. CDR3 length: 14 residues. Looked up from germline, CDR1 is PRHDT and CDR2 is FYEKMQ (reference sequence).

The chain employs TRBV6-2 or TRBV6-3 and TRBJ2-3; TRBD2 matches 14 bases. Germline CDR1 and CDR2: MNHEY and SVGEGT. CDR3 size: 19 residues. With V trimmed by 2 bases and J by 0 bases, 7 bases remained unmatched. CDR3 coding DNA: TGTGCCAGCAGTTACGCCGGGACTAGCGGGAGTTTAAGCACAGATACGCAGTATTTT. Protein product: CASSYAGTSGSLSTDTQYF.

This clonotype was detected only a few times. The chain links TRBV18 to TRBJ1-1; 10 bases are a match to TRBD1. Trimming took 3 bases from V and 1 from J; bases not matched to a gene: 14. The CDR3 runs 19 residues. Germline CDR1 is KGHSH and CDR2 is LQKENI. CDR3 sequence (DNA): TGTGCCAGCTCACCCCGGGCCCAGGACAGGGGGACGTGGAACACTGAAGCTTTCTTT. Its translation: CASSPRAQDRGTWNTEAFF.

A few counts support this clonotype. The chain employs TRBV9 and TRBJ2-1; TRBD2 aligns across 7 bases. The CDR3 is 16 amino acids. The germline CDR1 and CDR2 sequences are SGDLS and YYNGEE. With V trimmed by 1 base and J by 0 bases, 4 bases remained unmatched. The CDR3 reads CASSVQLASSYNEQFF. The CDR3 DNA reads TGTGCCAGCAGCGTACAACTAGCGAGCTCCTACAATGAGCAGTTCTTC. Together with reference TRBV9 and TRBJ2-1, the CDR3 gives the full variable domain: DSGVTQTPKHLITATGQRVTLRCSPRSGDLSVYWYQQSLDQGLQFLIQYYNGEERAKGNILERFSAQQFPDLHSELNLSSLELGDSALYFCASSVQLASSYNEQFFGPGTRLTVL.

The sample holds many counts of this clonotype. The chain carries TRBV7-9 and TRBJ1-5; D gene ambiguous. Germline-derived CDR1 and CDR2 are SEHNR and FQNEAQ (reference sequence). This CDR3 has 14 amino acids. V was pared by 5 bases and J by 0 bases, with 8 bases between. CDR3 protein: CASSPGSSNQPQHF. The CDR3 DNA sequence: TGTGCCAGCAGCCCTGGGTCTAGCAATCAGCCCCAGCATTTT.

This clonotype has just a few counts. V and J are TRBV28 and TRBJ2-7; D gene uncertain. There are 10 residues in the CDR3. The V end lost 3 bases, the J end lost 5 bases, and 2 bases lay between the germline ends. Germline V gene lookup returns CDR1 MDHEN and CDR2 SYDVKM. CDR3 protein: CASSFNEQYF. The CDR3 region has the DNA TGTGCCAGCAGTTTTAACGAGCAGTACTTC.

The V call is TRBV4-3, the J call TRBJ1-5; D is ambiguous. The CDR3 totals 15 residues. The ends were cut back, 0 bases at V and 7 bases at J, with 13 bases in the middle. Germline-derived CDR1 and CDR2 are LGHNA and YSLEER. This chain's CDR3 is CASSQDRGIRQPQHF. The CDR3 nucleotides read TGCGCCAGCAGCCAAGATCGAGGGATCCGGCAGCCCCAGCATTTT.

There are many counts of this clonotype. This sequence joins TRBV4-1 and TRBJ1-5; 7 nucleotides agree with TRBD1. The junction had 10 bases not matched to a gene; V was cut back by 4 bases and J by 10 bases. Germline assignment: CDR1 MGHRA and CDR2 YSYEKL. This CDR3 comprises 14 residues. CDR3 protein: CASSLVTGETPQHF. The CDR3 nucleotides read TGCGCCAGCAGCCTAGTTACAGGGGAAACCCCCCAGCATTTT.

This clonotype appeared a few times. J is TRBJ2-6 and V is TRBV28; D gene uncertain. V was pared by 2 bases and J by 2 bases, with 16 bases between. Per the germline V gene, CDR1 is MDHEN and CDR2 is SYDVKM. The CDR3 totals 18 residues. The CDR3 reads CASSLRAGFPTGANVLTF. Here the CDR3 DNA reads TGTGCCAGCAGTTTAAGGGCAGGTTTTCCCACTGGGGCCAACGTCCTGACTTTC.

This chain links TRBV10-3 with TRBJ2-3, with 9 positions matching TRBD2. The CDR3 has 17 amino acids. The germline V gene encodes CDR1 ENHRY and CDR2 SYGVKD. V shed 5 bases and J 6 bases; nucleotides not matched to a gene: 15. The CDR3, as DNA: TGTGCCATCAGTTCCCCCGAAGGAGCGGGAGGAGCTGATACGCAGTATTTT. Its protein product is CAISSPEGAGGADTQYF.

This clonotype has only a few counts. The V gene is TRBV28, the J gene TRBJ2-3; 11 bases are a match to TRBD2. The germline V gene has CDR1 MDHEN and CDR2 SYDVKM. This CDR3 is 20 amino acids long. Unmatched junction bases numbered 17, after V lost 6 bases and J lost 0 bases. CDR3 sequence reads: CASSLRLAGSSGASTDTQYF. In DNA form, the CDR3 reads TGTGCCAGCAGCCTCAGACTAGCGGGATCCTCGGGGGCGAGCACAGATACGCAGTATTTT.

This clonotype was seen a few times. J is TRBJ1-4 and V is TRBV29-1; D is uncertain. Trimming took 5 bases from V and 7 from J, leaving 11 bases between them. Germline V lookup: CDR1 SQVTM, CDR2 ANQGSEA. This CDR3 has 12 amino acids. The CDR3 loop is CSVHVGSEKLFF. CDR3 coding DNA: TGCAGCGTTCACGTGGGGAGTGAAAAACTGTTTTTT.

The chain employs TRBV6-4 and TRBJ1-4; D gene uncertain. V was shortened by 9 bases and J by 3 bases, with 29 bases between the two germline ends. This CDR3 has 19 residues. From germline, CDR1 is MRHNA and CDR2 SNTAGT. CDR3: CARRSISGCTLLSNEKLFF. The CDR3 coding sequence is TGTGCCAGGAGAAGCATTTCCGGGTGTACTCTCCTTTCTAATGAAAAACTGTTTTTT.

In DNA form, the CDR3 reads TGTGCCAGCAGTGAATCTCCCTGGAATGAGCAGTTCTTC. Its translation: CASSESPWNEQFF. The rearrangement links TRBV25-1 to TRBJ2-1; D not certain. The germline V and J ends were trimmed by 1 base and 7 bases, with 8 bases remaining between them. The CDR3 extends over 13 amino acids. Looked up from germline, CDR1 is MGHDK and CDR2 is SYGVNS.

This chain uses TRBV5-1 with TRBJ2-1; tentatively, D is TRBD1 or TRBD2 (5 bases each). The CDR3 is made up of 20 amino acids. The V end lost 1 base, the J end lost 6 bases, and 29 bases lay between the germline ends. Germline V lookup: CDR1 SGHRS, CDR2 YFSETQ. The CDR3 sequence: CASSLYRSWARGVDSNEQFF. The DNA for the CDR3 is TGCGCCAGCAGCTTGTACCGGAGTTGGGCAAGAGGGGTTGATTCCAATGAGCAGTTCTTC.

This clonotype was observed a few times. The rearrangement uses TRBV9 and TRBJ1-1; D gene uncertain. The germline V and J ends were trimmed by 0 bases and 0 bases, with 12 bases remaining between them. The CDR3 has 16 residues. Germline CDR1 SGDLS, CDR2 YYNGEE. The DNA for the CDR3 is TGTGCCAGCAGCGTAGTGCAGTTTGTGATGAACACTGAAGCTTTCTTT. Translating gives CASSVVQFVMNTEAFF.

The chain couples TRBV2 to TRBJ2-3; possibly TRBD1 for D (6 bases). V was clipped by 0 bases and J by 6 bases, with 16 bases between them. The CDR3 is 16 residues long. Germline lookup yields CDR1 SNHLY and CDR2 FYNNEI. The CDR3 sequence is CASSEAGTQTGDTQYF. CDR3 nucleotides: TGTGCCAGCAGTGAAGCGGGGACCCAAACAGGGGATACGCAGTATTTT.

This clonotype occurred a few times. The CDR3 region is CATKPGGLYEQYF. The CDR3 nucleotides are TGTGCCACGAAGCCAGGGGGCTTGTACGAGCAGTACTTC. The chain links TRBV27 to TRBJ2-7, with 8 bases lining up with TRBD1. Germline V CDR1 and CDR2: MNHEY, SMNVEV (reference sequence). V trimming: 10 bases; J trimming: 4 bases; junction bases outside the gene matches: 9. CDR3 length: 13 residues.